A single sample gave rise to the 13 T cell receptor beta chains below, sequenced in a study of cytotoxic CD8 clonotypes in ibrutinib-treated CLL. TCRdb keeps only in-frame clones here, not all; method: immunoSEQ multiplex PCR. The repertoire holds about 180,000 clones, about four fifths seen once, with 3.5% to 5.5% in the top ten. This specimen was PBMCs, taken after 24 months of ibrutinib treatment. All receptors come from a human donor with chronic lymphocytic leukemia.

This clone was recorded a few times. This chain links TRBV7-2 with TRBJ1-2; weak D call: TRBD1 (5 bases). V lost 0 bases and J 4 bases, leaving 9 bases between the germline ends. Per the germline V gene, CDR1 is SGHTA and CDR2 is FQGNSA. CDR3 size: 14 residues. Here the CDR3 DNA reads TGTGCCAGCAGCTTAGCAGGGACTATCTATGGCTACACCTTC. This translates into CASSLAGTIYGYTF.

Comments on this clone: The same CDR3 arises from other DNA sequences in this sample as well. The V gene is TRBV7-9, the J gene TRBJ2-5; D unresolved. Germline V gene sequence: CDR1 SEHNR, CDR2 FQNEAQ (reference sequence). Trimming pared 5 bases from V and 5 bases from J, leaving 6 bases between. This CDR3 has 11 residues. The CDR3 DNA follows: TGTGCCAGCAGCCCCGGGGAGACCCAGTACTTC. Translated, it gives CASSPGETQYF.

The rearrangement links TRBV18 to TRBJ2-7; 8 nucleotides agree with TRBD2. Germline lookup yields CDR1 KGHSH and CDR2 LQKENI. The CDR3 extends over 13 amino acids. V lost 4 bases to trimming and J lost 3 bases; unmatched junction nucleotides: 2. The CDR3 region has the DNA TGTGCCAGCTCACGAGGGACTAGCTACGAGCAGTACTTC. Protein sequence: CASSRGTSYEQYF.

Here the CDR3 reads CSARVSAAYNEQFF. The CDR3 bases are TGCAGCGCCCGAGTTAGTGCCGCCTACAATGAGCAGTTCTTC. The chain is built from TRBV29-1 and TRBJ2-1; no reliable D call. Looked up from germline, CDR1 is SQVTM and CDR2 is ANQGSEA. This CDR3 is built from 14 residues. The V and J ends lost 7 bases and 2 bases respectively, with 15 bases between them.

The gene calls are TRBV9 and TRBJ2-1; D is possibly TRBD1 (5 bases). In germline, CDR1 is SGDLS, CDR2 YYNGEE. V was shortened by 0 bases and J by 0 bases, with 13 bases between the two germline ends. This CDR3 comprises 17 residues. This chain's CDR3 is CASSVGSGGHSYNEQFF. The CDR3 DNA reads TGTGCCAGCAGCGTAGGGTCTGGCGGACACTCCTACAATGAGCAGTTCTTC.

V is TRBV7-2 and J is TRBJ2-3, with D possibly TRBD2 on 5 matching bases. Trimming took 5 bases from V and 5 from J, leaving 11 bases between them. The CDR3 covers 13 residues. The germline V gene has CDR1 SGHTA and CDR2 FQGNSA. Here the CDR3 DNA reads TGTGCCAGCAGCGTTACTAGACTAGATACGCAGTATTTT. Protein product: CASSVTRLDTQYF.

The CDR3 DNA is TGTGCCTGGAGTTCAGGGTCGTTCATTCAGTACTTC. Its protein is CAWSSGSFIQYF. The rearrangement joins TRBV30 to TRBJ2-4; the D gene is possibly TRBD1 (5 bases). V lost 2 bases, J lost 9 bases, and 11 bases lay in between. Germline V gene sequence: CDR1 GTSNPN, CDR2 SVGIG (reference sequence). This CDR3 has 12 residues.

V usage is TRBV4-2 and J usage is TRBJ2-7, with 7 bases fitting TRBD1. Trimming took 4 bases from V and 2 from J; bases not matched to a gene: 5. Germline V lookup: CDR1 LGHNA, CDR2 YNFKEQ. The CDR3 spans 14 residues. Written as DNA, the CDR3 is TGTGCCAGCAGCCGGACAGGCACGACCTACGAGCAGTACTTC. It specifies CASSRTGTTYEQYF.

Regarding this clone: The identical CDR3 is also encoded by other nucleotide sequences in the sample. The chain recombines TRBV5-1 with TRBJ2-3; D is possibly TRBD1 (6 bases). Trimming shortened V by 2 bases and J by 2 bases, and 9 bases separated the two germline ends. The germline V gene encodes CDR1 SGHRS and CDR2 YFSETQ. The CDR3 sequence is 14 residues long. CDR3 in amino acids: CASSLGTFTDTQYF. The CDR3 DNA sequence: TGCGCCAGCAGCTTAGGGACATTCACAGATACGCAGTATTTT. The whole variable domain, remainder taken from reference TRBV5-1 and TRBJ2-3, is KAGVTQTPRYLIKTRGQQVTLSCSPISGHRSVSWYQQTPGQGLQFLFEYFSETQRNKGNFPGRFSGRQFSNSRSEMNVSTLELGDSALYLCASSLGTFTDTQYFGPGTRLTVL.

The genes are TRBV7-8 and TRBJ2-1, with D hard to call. V gave up 6 bases and J gave up 0 bases, with 12 bases separating them. CDR3 length: 15 residues. The germline V gene has CDR1 SGHVS and CDR2 FQNEAQ. The CDR3 is CASSAGYSSYNEQFF. CDR3 bases: TGTGCCAGCAGTGCTGGGTATAGCTCCTACAATGAGCAGTTCTTC.

V gene TRBV14 combines with J gene TRBJ2-3; possible D gene TRBD2, 6 bases. The CDR3 runs to 13 residues. The germline gives CDR1 SGHDN, CDR2 FVKESK. V was clipped by 3 bases and J by 11 bases, with 15 bases between them. In DNA form, the CDR3 reads TGTGCCAGCAGCCAGGAACTAGCCACAAGGCAGTATTTT. It yields the protein CASSQELATRQYF.

The rearrangement joins TRBV7-8 to TRBJ1-1, with D perhaps matching TRBD1 (5 bases). Deletions cut 5 bases from V and 0 bases from J, with 13 bases between. CDR1 and CDR2 from the germline V gene are SGHVS and FQNEAQ. The CDR3 is 15 amino acids. CDR3 in DNA: TGTGCCAGCAGCCGGGGTGGGGCTTTGAACACTGAAGCTTTCTTT. It specifies CASSRGGALNTEAFF.

The chain joins TRBV6-4 to TRBJ1-2; D is uncertain. This CDR3 is built from 16 residues. CDR1 MRHNA and CDR2 SNTAGT come from the germline V gene. The germline V and J ends were trimmed by 7 bases and 3 bases, with 21 bases remaining between them. The CDR3 DNA is TGTGCCAGCACCGCTGATAGATTGGGTGGGTACTATGGCTACACCTTC. It specifies CASTADRLGGYYGYTF.